The 17 T cell receptor beta chains reported below all come from one sample, sequenced in a study of blood T cell repertoires in COVID-19. Only in-frame clones appear in the TCRdb table, and some are missing; sequencing was by immunoSEQ multiplex PCR. The repertoire holds 250,000 to 400,000 clones, with 88% as singletons. Sequenced sample: peripheral blood. These receptors all stem from a woman in her twenties or thirties with COVID-19, enrolled during active disease.

The rearrangement links TRBV7-9 to TRBJ2-7; TRBD1 aligns across 8 bases. Per germline, CDR1 SEHNR and CDR2 FQNEAQ (reference sequence). This CDR3 is 11 amino acids long. V lost 5 bases, J lost 6 bases, and 0 bases stayed unmatched. CDR3 loop: CASSTGGEQYF. The CDR3 coding sequence is TGTGCCAGCAGCACAGGGGGCGAGCAGTACTTC.

V is TRBV28 and J is TRBJ2-3; D remains unclear. Germline V gene sequence: CDR1 MDHEN, CDR2 SYDVKM. Trimming took off 2 bases at V and 0 bases at J, with 9 bases between the two ends. The CDR3 contains 15 residues. The chain's CDR3 is CASSLTAGSTDTQYF. The DNA of the CDR3 is TGTGCCAGCAGTTTAACGGCAGGCAGCACAGATACGCAGTATTTT.

The chain carries TRBV7-9 and TRBJ2-2; 7 bases map to TRBD1. Germline assignment: CDR1 SEHNR and CDR2 FQNEAQ (reference sequence). This CDR3 spans 15 amino acids. The V segment lost 5 bases and the J segment 6 bases; nucleotides outside the gene matches: 9. The chain's CDR3 is CASSPRQGWSGELFF. The CDR3, as DNA: TGTGCCAGCAGCCCCCGACAGGGCTGGTCCGGGGAGCTGTTTTTT.

The chain joins TRBV12-2 to TRBJ2-7; the tabulated D call, TRBD2, remains unverified against the DNA. TRBV12-2 corresponds to a pseudogene. The CDR3 is 20 residues long. The CDR3 region is CASRLRLIVRLAGGDGEQYV. CDR3 sequence (DNA): TGTGCAAGTCGCCTTCGACTTATTGTGCGTTTAGCGGGGGGAGACGGCGAGCAGTACGTC.

This clone was observed a single time. The J gene is TRBJ2-3, the V gene TRBV7-2; TRBD2 is a possible D gene (5 bases). The germline CDR1 and CDR2 sequences are SGHTA and FQGNSA. CDR3 length equals 15 residues. The V end lost 1 base, the J end lost 3 bases, and 11 bases lay between the germline ends. The CDR3 DNA follows: TGTGCCAGCAGCTTAGGGCAGCGGATTACAGATACGCAGTATTTT. It is translated as CASSLGQRITDTQYF.

This clone was detected only once. The rearrangement links TRBV27 to TRBJ2-1; D is unclear. The germline V gene has CDR1 MNHEY and CDR2 SMNVEV (reference sequence). The CDR3 totals 13 residues. The V end was cut by 3 bases, the J end by 7 bases, with 10 bases between. CDR3 amino acids: CASSFDSLNEQFF. The CDR3 region has the DNA TGTGCCAGCAGTTTTGATAGTCTAAATGAGCAGTTCTTC.

V gene TRBV6-2 or TRBV6-3 combines with J gene TRBJ1-5; 10 bases are a match to TRBD1. V was clipped by 6 bases and J by 5 bases; unmatched bases: 7. Looked up from germline, CDR1 is MNHEY and CDR2 is SVGEGT. CDR3 size: 15 residues. The CDR3 DNA reads as TGTGCCAGCAGCGGACAGGGGGTGATTTATCAGCCCCAGCATTTT. Amino acid sequence: CASSGQGVIYQPQHF.

The V call is TRBV19, the J call TRBJ1-1; no definite D call. The CDR3 loop spans 14 amino acids. CDR1 and CDR2 (germline): LNHDA, SQIVND (reference sequence). V lost 7 bases to trimming and J lost 4 bases, with 16 bases between them. The CDR3 coding sequence is TGTGCCAGTATCCCCGACCCTCGCGGCACTGAAGCTTTCTTT. This encodes CASIPDPRGTEAFF.

This clone turned up a few times. The chain is built from TRBV3-1 (or the pseudogene TRBV3-2) and TRBJ2-1; 7 bases agree with TRBD2. This CDR3 comprises 12 residues. V shed 8 bases and J 6 bases; nucleotides not matched to a gene: 4. From germline, CDR1 is LGHDT and CDR2 YNNKEL (reference sequence). The CDR3 region has the DNA TGTGCCAGCTGGGGCGGGGGCAATGAGCAGTTCTTC. This encodes CASWGGGNEQFF.

The rearrangement links TRBV4-3 to TRBJ1-2; 10 bases agree with TRBD1. V trimming: 0 bases; J trimming: 4 bases; junction bases outside the gene matches: 11. The CDR3 is made up of 18 amino acids. The germline CDR1 and CDR2 sequences are LGHNA and YSLEER. DNA for the CDR3: TGCGCCAGCAGCCAAGACTCGACAGGGGGCTATGCCGGCTATGGCTACACCTTC. Translating gives CASSQDSTGGYAGYGYTF.

The CDR3 DNA reads TGTGCCAGCAGCCGGGGGTCGGGAAGAGAGACCCAGTACTTC. Its translation is CASSRGSGRETQYF. This chain connects TRBV7-9 to TRBJ2-5, with D possibly matching TRBD2 (6 bases). Germline loops: CDR1 SEHNR, CDR2 FQNEAQ (reference sequence). V was clipped by 5 bases and J by 4 bases, with 14 bases between them. There are 14 residues in the CDR3.

The chain carries TRBV5-1 and TRBJ2-2; D perhaps matches TRBD1 (5 bases). Trimming shortened V by 4 bases and J by 4 bases, and 14 bases separated the two germline ends. CDR1 and CDR2 (germline): SGHRS, YFSETQ. CDR3 length equals 15 residues. The CDR3 coding sequence is TGCGCCAGCAGCCCTTCCATTGGGGCCACCGGGGAGCTGTTTTTT. Translating it yields CASSPSIGATGELFF.

This chain connects TRBV5-4 to TRBJ1-1; TRBD1 is a possible D gene (5 bases). CDR1 is SGHNT, CDR2 YYREEE, per germline (reference sequence). V lost 4 bases to trimming and J lost 3 bases, with 10 bases between them. There are 13 residues in the CDR3. The CDR3 DNA reads as TGTGCCAGCAGCGTGGTGGGGCACACTGAAGCTTTCTTT. Protein sequence: CASSVVGHTEAFF.

The chain combines TRBV27 with TRBJ2-5, with a weak D call TRBD1 (8 bases). This CDR3 comprises 18 residues. CDR1 and CDR2 (germline): MNHEY, SMNVEV (reference sequence). The V and J ends lost 2 bases and 4 bases respectively, with 23 bases between them. This chain's CDR3 is CASSLRQGRGPEAETQYF. DNA of the CDR3: TGTGCCAGCAGTTTACGACAGGGGAGGGGTCCTGAGGCAGAGACCCAGTACTTC.

The V and J genes are TRBV24-1 and TRBJ1-6; TRBD1 is a possible D gene (5 bases). Germline V gene lookup returns CDR1 KGHDR and CDR2 SFDVKD. The V gene lost 9 bases and the J gene lost 6 bases, with 11 bases spanning the gap. The CDR3 runs 13 residues. CDR3 protein: CATGGYGNSPLHF. CDR3 bases: TGTGCCACCGGGGGGTACGGTAATTCACCCCTCCACTTT.

The chain carries TRBV7-2 and TRBJ1-6; 9 positions agree with TRBD1. Germline V gene lookup returns CDR1 SGHTA and CDR2 FQGNSA. The J segment lost 5 bases and the V segment lost 5 bases, leaving 4 bases of the junction unmatched. The CDR3 totals 15 residues. The CDR3 DNA sequence: TGTGCCAGCAGCGGATACAGGGGGCATAATTCACCCCTCCACTTT. Protein product: CASSGYRGHNSPLHF.

This rearrangement joins TRBV14 to TRBJ1-1; 9 bases line up with TRBD1. This CDR3 has 14 residues. V trimming: 3 bases; J trimming: 3 bases; junction bases outside the gene matches: 2. The germline gives CDR1 SGHDN, CDR2 FVKESK. The CDR3 nucleotides read TGTGCCAGCAGCCAGTGGACAGGGGACACTGAAGCTTTCTTT. Residues: CASSQWTGDTEAFF.